The 5 T cell receptor beta chains below come from one sample, sequenced in a study of early T cells in non-severe SARS-CoV-2 infection. Using its own MiXCR run on the 5' RACE reads, TCRdb lists one record per CDR3 protein. The table records tens of thousands of distinct CDR3 sequences, about 12% of them present only once. Sequencing used whole blood. Every receptor here comes from an adult who was a healthcare worker with PCR-confirmed SARS-CoV-2 infection or an uninfected control (not recorded which).

This clonotype was picked up many times. The chain has TRBV7-2 and TRBJ2-7; TRBD1 might be the D (5 bases). The V end was cut by 2 bases, the J end by 5 bases, with 13 bases between. CDR1 is SGHTA, CDR2 FQGNSA, per germline. This CDR3 region has 14 residues. The CDR3: CASSLNWGSHEQYF. The CDR3 bases are TGTGCCAGCAGCTTAAATTGGGGCAGCCACGAGCAGTACTTC.

This clonotype was detected a few times. V and J are TRBV15 and TRBJ2-3; the match to TRBD2 covers 8 bases. The CDR3 contains 15 residues. Germline V gene lookup returns CDR1 LNHNV and CDR2 YYDKDF (reference sequence). V lost 1 base to trimming and J lost 2 bases; unmatched junction nucleotides: 2. This chain's CDR3 is CATSRAGGPTDTQYF. The CDR3 DNA follows: TGTGCCACCAGCAGAGCGGGAGGGCCCACAGATACGCAGTATTTT.

This clonotype appeared a few times. The chain couples TRBV7-3 to TRBJ1-2, with 9 bases matching TRBD1. J was trimmed by 7 bases and V by 4 bases; bases with no gene match: 16. Looked up from germline, CDR1 is SGHTA and CDR2 is FQGTGA. The CDR3 contains 17 residues. This CDR3 reads CASSSYATGGASSGYTF. CDR3 nucleotides: TGTGCCAGCAGCTCGTACGCTACAGGGGGCGCAAGTAGTGGCTACACCTTC. Full variable domain (outside the CDR3, taken from reference TRBV7-3 and TRBJ1-2): GAGVSQTPSNKVTEKGKYVELRCDPISGHTALYWYRQSLGQGPEFLIYFQGTGAADDSGLPNDRFFAVRPEGSVSTLKIQRTERGDSAVYLCASSSYATGGASSGYTFGSGTRLTVV.

The table lists this clonotype with a few counts. The chain links TRBV7-2 to TRBJ2-7; D might be TRBD2 (5 bases). CDR1 is SGHTA and CDR2 is FQGNSA in the germline V gene. Trimming removed 2 bases at V and 2 bases at J, with 7 bases between. This CDR3 is 13 amino acids long. DNA for the CDR3: TGTGCCAGCAGCTTACAGCGGACCTACGAGCAGTACTTC. This translates into CASSLQRTYEQYF. The full variable domain, with the rest looked up from reference TRBV7-2 and TRBJ2-7, is GAGVSQSPSNKVTEKGKDVELRCDPISGHTALYWYRQSLGQGLEFLIYFQGNSAPDKSGLPSDRFSAERTGGSVSTLTIQRTQQEDSAVYLCASSLQRTYEQYFGPGTRLTVT.

This clonotype turned up a few times. The chain is built from TRBV6-5 and TRBJ2-1; D is ambiguous. The V end was cut by 5 bases, the J end by 3 bases, with 8 bases between. CDR3 size: 13 residues. CDR1 is MNHEY and CDR2 is SVGAGI in the germline V gene. For the CDR3, the DNA is TGTGCCAGCAGTGGTCAGGACTACAATGAGCAGTTCTTC. It yields the protein CASSGQDYNEQFF.